This passage covers 27 T cell receptor beta chains from one sample sequenced in a study of memory CD4+ T cells and cytomegalovirus serostatus. The sort gate was single viable CD3+CD4+CD8-CD45RO+ cells for memory CD4+ T cells. TCRdb keeps only in-frame clones here, not all; method: immunoSEQ multiplex PCR. The sample records about 60,000 clones, roughly 80% being singletons. Material: memory CD4+ T cells from blood. The receptor source for this set is an adult in good health and CMV-seronegative.

The genes are TRBV4-1 and TRBJ1-5; no firm D call. Between the trimmed V and J ends, which lost 5 bases and 4 bases, there was a span of 12 bases. CDR3 length: 14 amino acids. The germline V gene has CDR1 MGHRA and CDR2 YSYEKL. The CDR3 reads CASSKVEGNQPQHF. The CDR3, as DNA: TGCGCCAGCAGCAAGGTTGAGGGTAATCAGCCCCAGCATTTT.

The chain links TRBV5-1 to TRBJ2-5; the match to TRBD2 covers 8 bases. The junction had 7 bases not matched to a gene; V was cut back by 2 bases and J by 4 bases. The CDR3 covers 15 residues. The germline gives CDR1 SGHRS, CDR2 YFSETQ. The CDR3 bases are TGCGCCAGCAGCTTAATGAGCGGGAGCTCAGAGACCCAGTACTTC. Amino acid sequence: CASSLMSGSSETQYF.

The chain combines TRBV7-2 with TRBJ2-3; no clear D. The germline CDR1 and CDR2 sequences are SGHTA and FQGNSA. The V end lost 5 bases, the J end lost 8 bases, and 8 bases lay between the germline ends. The CDR3 has 11 amino acids. The CDR3 loop is CASSPSLTQYF. As DNA, the CDR3 is TGTGCCAGCAGCCCGTCCCTTACGCAGTATTTT.

In nucleotides, the CDR3 is TGTGCCAGCAGCCCCGGGGGGGGTAGCAATCAGCCCCAGCATTTT. Its protein is CASSPGGGSNQPQHF. The chain uses TRBV7-8 and TRBJ1-5; tentatively, D is TRBD1 (5 bases). Trimming cost V 5 bases and J 0 bases, with 11 bases left between them. The germline gives CDR1 SGHVS, CDR2 FQNEAQ. CDR3 length: 15 amino acids.

This sequence joins TRBV2 and TRBJ1-4; D may be TRBD1 (5 bases). This CDR3 comprises 14 residues. V shed 3 bases and J shed 6 bases, with 11 bases lying between them. Looked up from germline, CDR1 is SNHLY and CDR2 is FYNNEI. CDR3 DNA: TGTGCCAGCAGTGATAGGTTAGGGGATGAAAAACTGTTTTTT. It translates to CASSDRLGDEKLFF.

This clone was observed a single time. The chain joins TRBV9 to TRBJ2-1; D ambiguous. Trimming removed 0 bases from V and 7 bases from J, with 5 bases in between. Germline loops: CDR1 SGDLS, CDR2 YYNGEE. The CDR3 has 12 residues. In DNA form, the CDR3 reads TGTGCCAGCAGCGTAGAAGGGAATGAGCAGTTCTTC. Encoded protein: CASSVEGNEQFF.

V is TRBV5-1 and J is TRBJ2-3, with D maybe TRBD2 (5 bases). The CDR3 is made up of 14 amino acids. Trimming left V 4 bases short and J 0 bases short, with 9 bases between. Germline lookup yields CDR1 SGHRS and CDR2 YFSETQ. The CDR3 bases are TGCGCCAGCAGCAGCGAGCGGAGCACAGATACGCAGTATTTT. It specifies CASSSERSTDTQYF.

The CDR3 DNA reads TGTGCCAGCAGTCCAGGGAGGAATTATGGCTACACCTTC. Its translation: CASSPGRNYGYTF. V is TRBV28 and J is TRBJ1-2; D is possibly TRBD1 (5 bases). The CDR3 length is 13 residues. CDR1 and CDR2 (germline): MDHEN, SYDVKM. The V end lost 5 bases, the J end lost 5 bases, and 12 bases lay between the germline ends.

The rearrangement joins TRBV6-1 to TRBJ1-2, with D maybe TRBD1 (6 bases). Germline V CDR1 and CDR2: MNHNS, SASEGT. This CDR3 spans 15 amino acids. Trimming cost V 2 bases and J 10 bases, with 20 bases left between them. As DNA, the CDR3 is TGTGCCAGCAGTGAACCGCGGTCATCAGGGGCGGCCTACACCTTC. Residues: CASSEPRSSGAAYTF.

V gene TRBV9 combines with J gene TRBJ2-5; 7 nucleotides match TRBD2. The CDR3 is 15 amino acids. Germline CDR1 and CDR2: SGDLS and YYNGEE. The V and J ends lost 2 bases and 5 bases, in that order; junction bases with no gene match: 9. The CDR3 DNA is TGTGCCAGCAGCGTGCAAGCGGGGAGTGGGGAGACCCAGTACTTC. Translation gives CASSVQAGSGETQYF.

This sequence joins TRBV19 and TRBJ1-2; TRBD1 might be the D (6 bases). V was shortened by 2 bases and J by 7 bases, with 11 bases between the two germline ends. This CDR3 region has 13 residues. Germline CDR1 LNHDA, CDR2 SQIVND (reference sequence). In DNA, the CDR3 is TGTGCCAGTAGTATACACAGGGACTCTGGCTACACCTTC. This translates into CASSIHRDSGYTF.

The J gene is TRBJ1-2, the V gene TRBV28, with TRBD1 as a possible D gene (5 bases). The V and J ends lost 1 base and 4 bases respectively, with 10 bases between them. This CDR3 is 14 amino acids long. Germline-derived CDR1 and CDR2 are MDHEN and SYDVKM. The CDR3 coding sequence is TGTGCCAGCAGTTTATCTATCGGGGGCTATGGCTACACCTTC. This gives the protein CASSLSIGGYGYTF.

This clone is a singleton in its sample. The chain carries TRBV28 and TRBJ2-5, with 10 positions matching TRBD2. Trimming took 6 bases from V and 3 from J; bases not matched to a gene: 7. CDR1 is MDHEN, CDR2 SYDVKM, per germline. This CDR3 contains 15 residues. In nucleotides, the CDR3 is TGTGCCAGCAGCTCTAATGGACTAGCGGAAGAGACCCAGTACTTC. This codes for CASSSNGLAEETQYF.

The chain couples TRBV29-1 to TRBJ2-7; 8 bases align to TRBD1. CDR1 SQVTM and CDR2 ANQGSEA come from the germline V gene. CDR3 length equals 12 residues. Trimming took 7 bases from V and 3 from J; bases not matched to a gene: 5. CDR3 protein: CSALTGGYEQYF. The CDR3 DNA reads TGCAGCGCTTTAACAGGGGGCTACGAGCAGTACTTC.

A few counts support this clone. The chain combines TRBV19 with TRBJ1-1; 7 bases map to TRBD1. Germline V CDR1 and CDR2: LNHDA, SQIVND (reference sequence). Germline trimming cut 5 bases from V and 3 bases from J; bases unmatched to any gene: 9. CDR3 length: 15 residues. DNA of the CDR3: TGTGCCAGTAGTGGAAGACAGGGAAGGGACACTGAAGCTTTCTTT. This translates into CASSGRQGRDTEAFF.

The chain recombines TRBV25-1 with TRBJ2-7; D gene ambiguous. The V gene's germline CDR1 is MGHDK and CDR2 SYGVNS. V was shortened by 3 bases and J by 0 bases, with 9 bases between the two germline ends. CDR3 size: 14 residues. This CDR3 reads CASSDSHSSYEQYF. The CDR3 DNA reads TGTGCCAGCAGTGACAGCCATAGCTCCTACGAGCAGTACTTC.

The gene calls are TRBV6-5 and TRBJ2-1, with D possibly TRBD1 on 5 matching bases. V shed 11 bases and J shed 2 bases, with 16 bases lying between them. The CDR3 length is 14 residues. In germline, CDR1 is MNHEY, CDR2 SVGAGI. CDR3 amino acids: CARTKDNPYNEQFF. For the CDR3, the DNA is TGTGCCCGAACGAAGGACAATCCCTACAATGAGCAGTTCTTC.

This clone was detected a few times. CDR3 amino acids: CASSISPDGTGELFF. As DNA, the CDR3 is TGTGCCAGTAGTATCTCTCCCGATGGAACCGGGGAGCTGTTTTTT. This sequence joins TRBV19 and TRBJ2-2, with D hard to call. The CDR3 covers 15 residues. The ends were cut back, 3 bases at V and 5 bases at J, with 13 bases in the middle. The V gene's germline CDR1 is LNHDA and CDR2 SQIVND (reference sequence).

This clone was counted between two and nine times. This chain connects TRBV19 to TRBJ1-4; no reliable D call. CDR3 length: 13 residues. Trimming stripped 3 bases from V and 7 bases from J, with 9 bases between. Germline V lookup: CDR1 LNHDA, CDR2 SQIVND (reference sequence). CDR3 coding DNA: TGTGCCAGTAGTATGCCAGATCTTGAAAAACTGTTTTTT. It is translated as CASSMPDLEKLFF.

J is TRBJ2-1 and V is TRBV4-2, with 14 bases lining up with TRBD2. The CDR3 sequence is 17 residues long. V gave up 4 bases and J gave up 7 bases; unmatched junction bases: 9. The V gene's germline CDR1 is LGHNA and CDR2 YNFKEQ. CDR3 residues: CASSRDSGTSGGNEQFF. CDR3 bases: TGTGCCAGCAGCCGAGACTCCGGGACTAGCGGGGGAAATGAGCAGTTCTTC.

The chain recombines TRBV7-9 with TRBJ2-7; TRBD2 agrees at 8 bases. The V gene's germline CDR1 is SEHNR and CDR2 FQNEAQ (reference sequence). The CDR3 runs 15 residues. J gave up 4 bases and V 2 bases, and 7 bases lay outside the gene matches. CDR3 coding DNA: TGTGCCAGCAGCTTATTGGGACTAGGGAATTACGAGCAGTACTTC. This translates into CASSLLGLGNYEQYF.

In nucleotides, the CDR3 is TGTGCCAGCAGTGAGTTTAACCGGGAGAATGAAAAACTGTTTTTT. Its protein is CASSEFNRENEKLFF. The chain joins TRBV6-1 to TRBJ1-4; D not resolved. The CDR3 extends over 15 amino acids. Germline CDR1 and CDR2: MNHNS and SASEGT. The V end lost 3 bases, the J end lost 5 bases, and 13 bases lay between the germline ends.

The rearrangement links TRBV27 to TRBJ1-1, with a weak D call TRBD1 (6 bases). The V gene lost 6 bases and the J gene lost 8 bases, with 13 bases spanning the gap. Germline CDR1 reads MNHEY; CDR2 reads SMNVEV (reference sequence). The CDR3 consists of 12 residues. CDR3 sequence: CASRRPTGEAFF. CDR3 in DNA: TGTGCCAGCAGGCGCCCTACAGGGGAAGCTTTCTTT.

The chain employs TRBV6-5 and TRBJ2-2; no definite D call. Per the germline V gene, CDR1 is MNHEY and CDR2 is SVGAGI. The CDR3 is 12 amino acids. Trimming removed 8 bases from V and 5 bases from J, with 9 bases in between. The CDR3 bases are TGTGCCAGCTACAAGCCGACCGGGGAGCTGTTTTTT. The encoded protein is CASYKPTGELFF.

The V and J genes are TRBV5-6 and TRBJ2-2; D call uncertain. There are 12 residues in the CDR3. Trimming cost V 6 bases and J 2 bases, with 5 bases left between them. Germline V lookup: CDR1 SGHDT, CDR2 YYEEEE. CDR3: CASTINTGELFF. The CDR3, as DNA: TGTGCCAGCACCATAAACACCGGGGAGCTGTTTTTT.

This clone was detected a few times. The V gene is TRBV2, the J gene TRBJ2-2, with D possibly matching TRBD2 (6 bases). CDR3 length: 16 residues. Germline loops: CDR1 SNHLY, CDR2 FYNNEI. V lost 2 bases and J lost 2, with 12 bases in between. CDR3 sequence (DNA): TGTGCCAGCAGTGAATATGGACTAAGAAACACCGGGGAGCTGTTTTTT. It specifies CASSEYGLRNTGELFF. Full variable domain (rest looked up from reference TRBV2 and TRBJ2-2): EPEVTQTPSHQVTQMGQEVILRCVPISNHLYFYWYRQILGQKVEFLVSFYNNEISEKSEIFDDQFSVERPDGSNFTLKIRSTKLEDSAMYFCASSEYGLRNTGELFFGEGSRLTVL.

The gene calls are TRBV5-4 and TRBJ2-2; 10 bases are a match to TRBD2. Germline V lookup: CDR1 SGHNT, CDR2 YYREEE (reference sequence). The CDR3 contains 15 residues. Trimming cost V 4 bases and J 4 bases; bases outside gene matches: 4. CDR3 nucleotides: TGTGCCAGCAGCCGGACTAGCGGAACCACCGGGGAGCTGTTTTTT. As protein: CASSRTSGTTGELFF. Full variable domain (remainder filled in from reference TRBV5-4 and TRBJ2-2): ETGVTQSPTHLIKTRGQQVTLRCSSQSGHNTVSWYQQALGQGPQFIFQYYREEENGRGNFPPRFSGLQFPNYSSELNVNALELDDSALYLCASSRTSGTTGELFFGEGSRLTVL.